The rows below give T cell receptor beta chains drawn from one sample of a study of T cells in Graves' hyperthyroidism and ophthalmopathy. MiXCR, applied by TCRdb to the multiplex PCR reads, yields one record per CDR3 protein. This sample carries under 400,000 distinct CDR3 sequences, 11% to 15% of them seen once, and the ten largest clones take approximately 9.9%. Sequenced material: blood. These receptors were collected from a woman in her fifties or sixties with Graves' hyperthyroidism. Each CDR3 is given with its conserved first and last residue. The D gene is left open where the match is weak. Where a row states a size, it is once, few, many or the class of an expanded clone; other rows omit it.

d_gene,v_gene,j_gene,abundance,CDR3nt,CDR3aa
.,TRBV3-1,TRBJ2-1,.,TGTGCCAGCAGCCGCAAATACAATGAGCAGTTCTTC,CASSRKYNEQFF
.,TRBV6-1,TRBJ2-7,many,TGTGCCAGCAGCCCCCCAGGGTCGCGGGATAGCTCCTACGAGCAGTACTTC,CASSPPGSRDSSYEQYF
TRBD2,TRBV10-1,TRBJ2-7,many,TGCGCCAGCAGTCCTCGGACTAGCGGCCCCTACGAGCAGTACTTC,CASSPRTSGPYEQYF
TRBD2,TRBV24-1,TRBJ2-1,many,TGTGCCACCAGTGACTCCGGACTAGCGGGAGGTTATGAGCAGTTCTTC,CATSDSGLAGGYEQFF
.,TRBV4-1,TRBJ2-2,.,TGCGCCAGCAGCCAAACCGGGACGGTAGAAAACACCGGGGAGCTGTTTTTT,CASSQTGTVENTGELFF
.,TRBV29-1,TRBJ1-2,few,TGCAGCGTTGAAGAGAAAATTAGGGGCAGAAACTATGGCTACACCTTC,CSVEEKIRGRNYGYTF
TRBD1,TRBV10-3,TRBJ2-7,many,TGTGCCATCAGGCCAGGACAGGGGGCGGGCGAGCAGTACTTC,CAIRPGQGAGEQYF
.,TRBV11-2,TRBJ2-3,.,TGTGCCAGCAGCTCCGGATGGGAGCCAGATACGCAGTATTTT,CASSSGWEPDTQYF
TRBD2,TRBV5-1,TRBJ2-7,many,TGCGCCAGCAGACAGGGGCCGGGACTAGCGGGAGGAAGATCCTACGAGCAGTACTTC,CASRQGPGLAGGRSYEQYF
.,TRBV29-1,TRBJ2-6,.,TGCAGCGTGGGCGAGGGGGGAGTAAGTGGGGCCAACGTCCTGACTTTC,CSVGEGGVSGANVLTF
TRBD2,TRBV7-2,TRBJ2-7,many,TGTGCCAGCAGTTACTCCGGGACTAGCGGGAGGCCCTACGAGCAGTACTTC,CASSYSGTSGRPYEQYF
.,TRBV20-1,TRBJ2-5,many,TGCAGTGCTAGAGAGGGGGGAGTCGCAGAGACCCAGTACTTC,CSAREGGVAETQYF
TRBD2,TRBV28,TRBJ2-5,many,TGTGCCAGCATCGGGACTAGCGGGAGGGGGAGGGCGGAGACCCAGTACTTC,CASIGTSGRGRAETQYF
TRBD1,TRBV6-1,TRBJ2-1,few,TGTGCCAGCAAAACCAGGACAGGGGATGGGTACAATGAGCAGTTCTTC,CASKTRTGDGYNEQFF
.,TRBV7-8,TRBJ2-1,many,TGTGCCAGCAACCTAATCCCGGGGGCCTCCTACAATGAGCAGTTCTTC,CASNLIPGASYNEQFF
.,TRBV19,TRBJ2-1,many,TGTGCCAGTAGTCAATCGGACGTAGGTGAGCAGTTCTTC,CASSQSDVGEQFF
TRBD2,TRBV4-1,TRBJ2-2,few,TGCGCCAGCAGCCAAGAAGGCGGGAGGGGCACCGGGGAGCTGTTTTTT,CASSQEGGRGTGELFF
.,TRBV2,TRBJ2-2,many,TGTGCCAGCAGTGAACACGGGACGGTTAACACCGGGGAGCTGTTTTTT,CASSEHGTVNTGELFF
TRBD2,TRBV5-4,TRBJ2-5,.,TGTGCCAGCAGCTTGGGGACTAGCGGTATGCAAGAGACCCAGTACTTC,CASSLGTSGMQETQYF
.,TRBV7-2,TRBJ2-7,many,TGTGCCAGCAGCTTAGACGCTCAAACCTACGAGCAGTACTTC,CASSLDAQTYEQYF
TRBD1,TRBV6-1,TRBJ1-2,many,TGTGCCAGCACCGGTTCCTCAGGGGGCGCGGAAAATCTTGGAGGGGGCTACACCTTC,CASTGSSGGAENLGGGYTF
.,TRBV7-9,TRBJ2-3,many,TGTGCCAGCAGCGGGGGGAGACACCGCACAGATACGCAGTATTTT,CASSGGRHRTDTQYF
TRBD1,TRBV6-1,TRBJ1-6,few,TGTGCCAGCAGTGTGAACAGGGGAGGGAATTCACCCCTCCACTTT,CASSVNRGGNSPLHF
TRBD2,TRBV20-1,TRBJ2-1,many,TGCAGTGCTAGACCTATAGCGGGAAGGGACAATGAGCAGTTCTTC,CSARPIAGRDNEQFF
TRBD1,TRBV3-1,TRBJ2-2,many,TGTGCCAGCAGCCCGACAGGGCAGGGCGGGGAGCTGTTTTTT,CASSPTGQGGELFF